Here is one T cell receptor (beta chain) with its context. Its specificity is unknown. Reverse transcribed after extraction, RNA yielded cDNA as the sequencing template. Data came from immunoSEQ multiplex PCR; TCRdb stores just in-frame clones and leaves some out. The repertoire holds around 300,000 clones, with 50% to 75% as singletons. This entry comes from a study of CD8+ T cells in alopecia areata. General observations from the study: Only a single nonresponder existed, so baseline CD8+ expansion links stay unclear. Researchers report lesional scalp, most notably alopecia totalis/universalis, outstripped normal scalp in clonality.

The treatment denotes: oral pan-JAK inhibitor, 5-10 mg twice daily. The study team obtained lesional scalp punch biopsies and peripheral blood from alopecia areata patients. This receptor was identified in a human donor with alopecia areata. The sample consisted of CD4+ T cells sorted from blood, taken around week 52, from a patient treated with tofacitinib.

As DNA, the CDR3 is TGTGCCAGTCGGACTAGCGGGGAAGAGACCCAGTACTTC. The encoded protein is CASRTSGEETQYF. The rearrangement joins TRBV7-8 to TRBJ2-5; 12 nucleotides match TRBD2. Germline V gene lookup returns CDR1 SGHVS and CDR2 FQNEAQ. The ends lost 9 bases at V and 3 bases at J; junction bases unmatched: 2. The CDR3 consists of 13 residues. The whole variable domain, remainder taken from reference TRBV7-8 and TRBJ2-5, is GAGVSQSPRYKVAKRGQDVALRCDPISGHVSLFWYQQALGQGPEFLTYFQNEAQLDKSGLPSDRFFAERPEGSVSTLKIQRTQQEDSAVYLCASRTSGEETQYFGPGTRLLVL.